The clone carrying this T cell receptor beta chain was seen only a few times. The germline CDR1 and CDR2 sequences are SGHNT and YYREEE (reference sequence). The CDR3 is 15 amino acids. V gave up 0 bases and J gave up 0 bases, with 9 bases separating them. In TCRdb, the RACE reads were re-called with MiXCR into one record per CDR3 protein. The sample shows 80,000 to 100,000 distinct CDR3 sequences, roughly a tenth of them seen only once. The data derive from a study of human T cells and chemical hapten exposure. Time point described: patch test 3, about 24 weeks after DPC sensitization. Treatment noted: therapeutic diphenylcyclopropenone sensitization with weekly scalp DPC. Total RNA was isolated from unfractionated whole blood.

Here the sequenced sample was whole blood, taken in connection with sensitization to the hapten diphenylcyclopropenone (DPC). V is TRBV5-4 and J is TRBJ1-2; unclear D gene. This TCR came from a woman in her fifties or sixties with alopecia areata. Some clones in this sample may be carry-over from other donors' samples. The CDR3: CASSLGHSANYGYTF. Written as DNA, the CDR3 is TGTGCCAGCAGCTTGGGGCACTCCGCTAACTATGGCTACACCTTC.